This TCR beta chain was documented in a study of shared clonotypes between healthy human individuals. Selected positively for CCR7 and CD45RO-negative, naive CD8 cells excluded terminally differentiated effector memory CD45RA+ cells. Trimming shortened V by 5 bases and J by 5 bases, and 11 bases separated the two germline ends. This CDR3 contains 13 residues. Germline V CDR1 and CDR2: SGHTA, FQGTGA. TCRdb's copy holds only in-frame clones and misses some; the assay was immunoSEQ multiplex PCR. The sample lists hundreds of thousands of clones; nearly 98% were seen once. Input material: naive CD8+ T cells sorted from blood. This clonotype was sampled from a man aged 25 to 45 in good health. The chain recombines TRBV7-3 with TRBJ2-3; TRBD2 is a possible D gene (6 bases). CDR3 sequence: CASSLLGGDTQYF. The CDR3 DNA is TGTGCCAGCAGCCTGTTGGGGGGAGATACGCAGTATTTT.